The 6 T cell receptor beta chains reported below all come from one sample, sequenced in a study of blood T cells in healthy people across ages. With a J-beta primer mix and a sample-barcoded 5' primer, a second PCR ran 7 to 11 cycles. One entry per CDR3 protein, called by TCRdb with MiXCR from the 5' RACE reads. The sample contains 850,000 to 1,300,000 distinct CDR3 sequences, 45% of which appear only once. The sample consisted of blood. The receptors shown here come from a woman aged 55-70 years in good health.

This clonotype was picked up a small number of times. The DNA of the CDR3 is TGTGCCATCAGTCGGGAGCGGAGCACAGATACGCAGTATTTT. Its translation is CAISRERSTDTQYF. This sequence joins TRBV10-3 and TRBJ2-3, with D possibly TRBD2 on 6 matching bases. V was shortened by 5 bases and J by 0 bases, with 9 bases between the two germline ends. This CDR3 spans 14 amino acids. Germline-derived CDR1 and CDR2 are ENHRY and SYGVKD.

The J gene is TRBJ2-3, the V gene TRBV14; TRBD1 might be the D (5 bases). The CDR3 runs 16 residues. Germline lookup yields CDR1 SGHDN and CDR2 FVKESK. The ends were cut back, 5 bases at V and 9 bases at J, with 24 bases in the middle. For the CDR3, the DNA is TGTGCCAGCAGCGACCATGGACAAGGTCGAAGCAGCACGCAGTATTTT. Its translation: CASSDHGQGRSSTQYF.

In its sample, this clonotype was seen a few times. This chain connects TRBV9 to TRBJ2-4, with 9 bases aligning to TRBD2. Near its end, the DNA agrees better with TRBJ2-7, so the J call may be wrong. The CDR3 runs to 13 residues. The germline V gene encodes CDR1 SGDLS and CDR2 YYNGEE. In DNA, the CDR3 is TGTGCCAGCAGCGTAGTGACTAGCGGCGAGCAGTACTTC. Protein: CASSVVTSGEQYF.

This sequence joins TRBV6-6 and TRBJ1-5; D remains ambiguous. The CDR3 extends over 13 amino acids. Germline-derived CDR1 and CDR2 are MNHNY and SVGAGI (reference sequence). Trimming left V 6 bases short and J 0 bases short, with 6 bases between. CDR3 coding DNA: TGTGCCAGCAGGGACGATAGCAATCAGCCCCAGCATTTT. It yields the protein CASRDDSNQPQHF.

This clonotype was seen repeatedly, ten times or more. This chain uses TRBV29-1 with TRBJ2-5; D ambiguous. Trimming cost V 3 bases and J 5 bases, with 10 bases left between them. The CDR3 runs to 12 residues. Per the germline V gene, CDR1 is SQVTM and CDR2 is ANQGSEA. The CDR3 protein is CSVDPMGETQYF. The DNA for the CDR3 is TGCAGCGTTGATCCCATGGGGGAGACCCAGTACTTC. The entire variable domain, with the rest obtained from reference TRBV29-1 and TRBJ2-5, is as follows: SAVISQKPSRDICQRGTSLTIQCQVDSQVTMMFWYRQQPGQSLTLIATANQGSEATYESGFVIDKFPISRPNLTFSTLTVSNMSPEDSSIYLCSVDPMGETQYFGPGTRLLVL.

This clonotype was observed many times. This rearrangement joins TRBV20-1 to TRBJ2-7; TRBD1 aligns across 9 bases. Germline CDR1 is DFQATT and CDR2 is SNEGSKA (reference sequence). The CDR3 consists of 16 residues. J lost 2 bases, V lost 4 bases, and 12 bases had no gene match. The CDR3 loop is CSAIGTGRGRAYEQYF. DNA of the CDR3: TGCAGTGCTATAGGGACAGGGAGAGGCAGGGCCTACGAGCAGTACTTC.